The sequence of this T cell receptor (beta chain) was determined in a study of CD8+ T cells in alopecia areata. Study-wide findings and caveats: Mouse data revealed clearer TCR sharing than patient data did, a gap possibly tied to HLA. Scalp specimens additionally yield sequences from normal skin's resident alphabeta T cells. Lesional scalp, especially alopecia totalis/universalis, showed higher clonality than normal scalp.

This clone is termed medium-sized. Antigen specificity is unknown. Genes and germline come from the mouse. Sequencing ends 4 residues short of the CDR3 end; the germline J gene provides the rest. RNA extraction and reverse transcription yielded cDNA as sequencing template. Assay used: immunoSEQ multiplex PCR; TCRdb lists only in-frame clones, some missing. The sample holds 15,000 to 20,000 clones, and no clone turns up only once. The sorting of pooled cutaneous lymph node cells relied on CD4, CD8alpha, NKG2D, NKG2ACE and other markers. CDR3 size: 12 residues. Germline V gene lookup returns CDR1 NNHDY and CDR2 SYVADS.

The V and J genes are TRBV13-3 and TRBJ2-7; D perhaps matches TRBD1 (6 bases). Sequenced: CD8+ T cells sorted from a lymph node. The TCR comes from a C3H/HeJ mouse with alopecia areata. The strain's MHC haplotype is H2-k. CDR3: CASSGTVYEQYF. The CDR3 DNA, read in part, is TGTGCCAGCAGTGGGACAGTTTAT.